Presented here are 8 T cell receptor beta chains from one specimen sequenced in a study of blood T cell repertoires in COVID-19 (dated by TCRdb to 2018 to 2020). Library preparation used the immunoSEQ multiplex PCR assay. The table comes from immuneACCESS by way of TCRdb, which keeps in-frame sequences with V and J called. Part of the clones is missing from these tables; in studies checked, under half for an unresolved V gene and the rest for unknown reasons. This sample comprises around 100,000 clones, over 75% of them detected only once. Roughly 13% of the sample is taken by the ten largest. Specimen: peripheral blood. All receptors derive from a human donor in a cohort sampled during active COVID-19.

CDR3 residues: CASSPGLAGGYNEQFF. Here the CDR3 DNA reads TGTGCCAGCAGCCCCGGGCTAGCGGGGGGATACAATGAGCAGTTCTTC. The chain couples TRBV3-1 (or the pseudogene TRBV3-2) to TRBJ2-1; 11 bases fit TRBD2. V gave up 4 bases and J gave up 4 bases; unmatched junction bases: 6. CDR1 LGHDT and CDR2 YNNKEL come from the germline V gene (reference sequence). The CDR3 consists of 16 residues.

In its sample, this clone was seen once. The chain combines TRBV2 with TRBJ2-5; a weak D match, TRBD2 (5 bases). Trimming shortened V by 7 bases and J by 5 bases, and 11 bases separated the two germline ends. The CDR3 is made up of 12 amino acids. The V gene's germline CDR1 is SNHLY and CDR2 FYNNEI. The CDR3 sequence: CASNSGFETQYF. Here the CDR3 DNA reads TGTGCCAGCAACTCGGGGTTTGAGACCCAGTACTTC.

V gene TRBV19 combines with J gene TRBJ2-2, with a weak D call TRBD2 (5 bases). Germline CDR1 is LNHDA and CDR2 is SQIVND (reference sequence). Between the trimmed V and J ends, which lost 8 bases and 0 bases, there was a span of 16 bases. The CDR3 sequence is 16 residues long. The CDR3 region is CASLRTGLANTGELFF. DNA of the CDR3: TGTGCCAGTTTACGGACTGGGCTCGCGAACACCGGGGAGCTGTTTTTT.

The chain couples TRBV10-3 to TRBJ1-1; D gene ambiguous. V lost 3 bases, J lost 1 base, and 9 bases lay in between. The CDR3 length is 14 residues. Looked up from germline, CDR1 is ENHRY and CDR2 is SYGVKD. The CDR3 region has the DNA TGTGCCATCAGTGACGTAGCCTCGAACACTGAAGCTTTCTTT. Protein product: CAISDVASNTEAFF.

This rearrangement joins TRBV5-6 to TRBJ2-7; the match to TRBD1 covers 11 bases. Germline CDR1 reads SGHDT; CDR2 reads YYEEEE. V was pared by 4 bases and J by 3 bases, with 6 bases of the junction left unmatched. This CDR3 is built from 15 residues. Here the CDR3 reads CASSQGTGGLYEQYF. CDR3 DNA sequence: TGTGCCAGCAGCCAGGGGACAGGGGGTCTCTACGAGCAGTACTTC.

V is TRBV6-5 and J is TRBJ2-7; 11 bases are a match to TRBD2. Germline V gene sequence: CDR1 MNHEY, CDR2 SVGAGI. V was pared by 5 bases and J by 4 bases, with 7 bases of the junction left unmatched. The CDR3 covers 15 residues. The CDR3 loop reads CASSKIAGGPYEQYF. CDR3 nucleotides: TGTGCCAGCAGTAAAATAGCGGGAGGGCCTTACGAGCAGTACTTC.

A single count supports this clone. This sequence joins TRBV15 and TRBJ2-3; no clear D gene. V was pared by 2 bases and J by 3 bases, with 9 bases between. CDR3 length: 14 residues. CDR1 and CDR2 (germline): LNHNV, YYDKDF (reference sequence). This CDR3 reads CATSRPGRTDTQYF. The DNA for the CDR3 is TGTGCCACCAGCAGACCGGGTAGGACAGATACGCAGTATTTT.

The rearrangement uses TRBV7-8 and TRBJ2-3; weak D call: TRBD1 (7 bases). The CDR3 totals 17 residues. Per the germline V gene, CDR1 is SGHVS and CDR2 is FQNEAQ. The V end was cut by 3 bases, the J end by 0 bases, with 16 bases between. DNA of the CDR3: TGTGCCAGCAGCTTTCAGGGGGTAGCGGCTAGCACAGATACGCAGTATTTT. Translated: CASSFQGVAASTDTQYF.